This T cell receptor (beta chain) derives from a study of T cells in Graves' hyperthyroidism and ophthalmopathy. Regions amplified from RNA transcripts were the TCR beta CDR3 regions. In the first-round RT-PCR of the TCR CDR3, the HTBI primer set was used. TCRdb processed the multiplex PCR reads anew with MiXCR; each CDR3 protein has one entry. The table shows hundreds of thousands of distinct CDR3 sequences, with about 45% occurring only once. The CDR3 runs 15 residues. CDR1 is DFQATT and CDR2 is SNEGSKA in the germline V gene (reference sequence). V lost 6 bases, J lost 3 bases, and 15 bases lay in between. This clonotype was counted at least ten times.

The sample consisted of peripheral blood or thyroid tissue (not recorded which). The chain recombines TRBV20-1 with TRBJ1-6; D remains unclear. The receptor was isolated from a woman between 18 and 29 years old with Graves' hyperthyroidism. For the CDR3, the DNA is TGCAGTGCCGCCGCGAGGGCCGACTATAATTCACCCCTCCACTTT. It codes for CSAAARADYNSPLHF.